This TCR beta chain was documented in a study of blood T cell repertoires in COVID-19. The CDR3 length is 11 residues. The V and J ends lost 2 bases and 5 bases respectively, with 3 bases between them. Per the original data handling: Nucleated cell number was recorded as an estimate derived from reference gene primer amplification. Profiled with immunoSEQ multiplex PCR; TCRdb holds only in-frame clones, not every one. Clonal size and the V and J genes are those of that table, whereas D and trimming came from the DNA. Here the sample spans roughly 40,000 clones, around three quarters being singletons.

This sequence was found in a woman over 75 with acute or convalescent COVID-19. The source material was peripheral blood. The gene calls are TRBV12-3 or TRBV12-4 and TRBJ1-2; D unresolved. The CDR3 DNA follows: TGTGCCAGCAGTTTACAGTATGGCTACACCTTC. Translation: CASSLQYGYTF.